This T cell receptor (beta chain) emerged from a study of blood T cell repertoires in COVID-19. As for the study in general: Samples came from the United States, Italy and Spain, spanning acute and convalescent COVID-19. In each case, the material was cDNA or gDNA derived from T cells, B-cell-depleted T cells, or PBMCs.

In the source study's methods: It was from reference gene primer amplification that nucleated cell counts were estimated. Repertoires were generated with immunoSEQ multiplex PCR, while TCRdb's copy carries only in-frame clones and drops some. That table furnishes V, J and clone size, whereas the DNA furnished D and trimming. Of some 130,000 clones in the sample, 60% to 80% were seen once. V dropped 3 bases and J dropped 7 bases, with 6 bases sitting between them. CDR1 is LNHDA, CDR2 SQIVND, per germline (reference sequence). CDR3 length equals 11 residues. The sample consisted of peripheral blood. This receptor was obtained from a woman in her seventies with acute or convalescent COVID-19. The V gene is TRBV19, the J gene TRBJ1-1; D is undetermined. CDR3 bases: TGTGCCAGTAGTATCTTTTATGAAGCTTTCTTT. Its translation is CASSIFYEAFF.